This TCR beta chain derives from a study of response to subunit inactivated influenza vaccine. Study outcomes and limitations: Seasonal influenza vaccination, on each occasion, was suggested by the authors to recruit few new T cells.

This clonotype was picked up a small number of times. The antigen is undetermined. TCRdb called the RT-PCR reads again in MiXCR, with one record for every CDR3 protein. The repertoire consists of about 540,000 distinct CDR3 sequences, with approximately 24% occurring once and the leading ten covering about 2.8%. The germline V gene encodes CDR1 LNHDA and CDR2 SQIVND (reference sequence). The CDR3 runs to 14 residues. V gave up 8 bases and J gave up 1 base, with 12 bases separating them. This same sample was also part of a study on T cells expressing NK-cell markers. That study reports: Template switching by 5'RACE with UMIs generated the TCR beta cDNA. All TCR beta repertoires analysed originated from sorted CD3+CD56+NKG2C+, CD3+CD56+NKG2C- and CD3+CD56-NKG2C+ T cells. Seven donors tested HCMV-seropositive and one tested seronegative among the eight sequenced.

The sample in question was CD4+ T cells sorted from PBMCs, obtained roughly 13 days after vaccination. The chain has TRBV19 and TRBJ2-4; TRBD2 might be the D (5 bases). The source is a man aged 45-65 years who received an inactivated influenza vaccine. The DNA of the CDR3 is TGTGCCAGTTCGCACGCGGGTGCCAAAAACATTCAGTACTTC. This sequence encodes CASSHAGAKNIQYF.